This record concerns one T cell receptor (beta chain) sequence. This entry comes from a study of Tregs in tolerant kidney transplant recipients. CDR3 length: 13 amino acids. V lost 5 bases to trimming and J lost 9 bases; unmatched junction nucleotides: 5. Per germline, CDR1 MNHNY and CDR2 SVGAGI (reference sequence). Sequencing used immunoSEQ multiplex PCR; TCRdb keeps in-frame clones, though not all of them. The sample consists of some 80,000 clones, 95% to 98% of them appearing once. The clonotype originates from a human donor who received a combined kidney and bone marrow transplant. The rearrangement links TRBV6-6 to TRBJ2-1; TRBD2 aligns across 9 bases. The sample consisted of CD4+ T cells from blood, taken before the transplant. The CDR3 sequence: CASSVGLAREQFF. CDR3 nucleotide sequence: TGTGCCAGCAGTGTTGGACTAGCGCGTGAGCAGTTCTTC.